These T cell receptor beta chains were read from a single sample in a study of identifying expanded T cells in peripheral blood. Sequencing used immunoSEQ multiplex PCR; TCRdb keeps in-frame clones, though not all of them. The sample includes about 110,000 clones, 88% seen only once; the top ten take about 8.6%. The material sequenced was blood. Every receptor here comes from a person between 18 and 70 years old in good health. CDR3s include the opening cysteine and the closing phenylalanine or tryptophan.

v_call: TRBV27; j_call: TRBJ2-5; cdr3_aa: CASSLMGQGGEETQYF
v_call: TRBV18; j_call: TRBJ2-1; cdr3_aa: CASSPRVYEQFF
v_call: TRBV19; j_call: TRBJ2-7; cdr3_aa: CASSIPAGVYSEQYF
v_call: TRBV7-9; j_call: TRBJ1-2; cdr3_aa: CASSLVGTNNYGYTF
v_call: TRBV19; j_call: TRBJ1-4; cdr3_aa: CASSDQDNEKLFF
v_call: TRBV5-4; j_call: TRBJ1-6; cdr3_aa: CASSFVGDGNSPLHF
v_call: TRBV5-1; j_call: TRBJ1-1; cdr3_aa: CASSLLGAGSRDTEAFF
v_call: TRBV6-5; j_call: TRBJ2-1; cdr3_aa: CASISEVAGYNEQFF
v_call: TRBV21-1; j_call: TRBJ1-5; cdr3_aa: CASSKALQGNSNQPQHF
v_call: TRBV7-3; j_call: TRBJ2-7; cdr3_aa: CASSRSGTGTYEQYF
v_call: TRBV29-1; j_call: TRBJ2-7; cdr3_aa: CSVGDGYSYEQYF
v_call: TRBV30; j_call: TRBJ2-2; cdr3_aa: CAWSRGAGELFF
v_call: TRBV7-9; j_call: TRBJ1-1; cdr3_aa: CASSLMAGAEAFF
v_call: TRBV5-5; j_call: TRBJ2-7; cdr3_aa: CASSRSGTGGEEQYF
v_call: TRBV30; j_call: TRBJ2-2; cdr3_aa: CAWPLAGGNTGELFF
v_call: TRBV30; j_call: TRBJ2-7; cdr3_aa: CAWSGQLYEQYF
v_call: TRBV7-9; j_call: TRBJ1-4; cdr3_aa: CASTFGTVNEKLFF
v_call: TRBV10-3; j_call: TRBJ1-1; cdr3_aa: CAISEGGWTEAFF
v_call: TRBV7-9; j_call: TRBJ1-4; cdr3_aa: CASSLGFRGLNEKLFF
v_call: TRBV28; j_call: TRBJ2-3; cdr3_aa: CASSLGFSSTDTQYF
v_call: TRBV5-1; j_call: TRBJ2-7; cdr3_aa: CASSLSGQRSSYEQYF
v_call: TRBV5-1; j_call: TRBJ2-3; cdr3_aa: CASSFDRGPTDTQYF